The rows below give T cell receptor beta chains drawn from one sample of a study of regulatory T cells in long-lasting Graves disease. Each CDR3 protein gets one entry after TCRdb re-called the multiplex PCR reads with MiXCR. The repertoire holds approximately 230,000 distinct CDR3 sequences, with around 16% as singletons. The sample in question was peripheral blood mononuclear cells (PBMCs), obtained at new diagnosis, from a patient treated with antithyroid drugs. These receptors were obtained from a female donor with Graves disease. The CDR3 runs from the conserved cysteine through the conserved F or W. Fields, in order: J gene, CDR3 length, D gene, clone size, V gene, CDR3 DNA, CDR3 protein. A D gene is named only where the DNA matches it firmly. Clone size, where shown, is once, few, many, or a class for clones that have expanded.

J gene: TRBJ2-2; CDR3 length: 12; D gene: -; clone size: -; V gene: TRBV6-1; CDR3 DNA: TGTGCCAGCAGGTCCGGGTCCGGGGAGCTGTTTTTT; CDR3 protein: CASRSGSGELFF
J gene: TRBJ1-6; CDR3 length: 14; D gene: TRBD1; clone size: -; V gene: TRBV27; CDR3 DNA: TGTGCCAGCAGTGGGACAGGGGTAAATTCACCCCTCCACTTT; CDR3 protein: CASSGTGVNSPLHF
J gene: TRBJ2-3; CDR3 length: 15; D gene: TRBD2; clone size: many; V gene: TRBV20-1; CDR3 DNA: TGCAGTGCCCCTACCGGAGCGGGAGAAGGAGATACGCAGTATTTT; CDR3 protein: CSAPTGAGEGDTQYF
J gene: TRBJ1-1; CDR3 length: 15; D gene: TRBD1; clone size: -; V gene: TRBV9; CDR3 DNA: TGTGCCAGCAGCTCGAAAGACAGGGTGACCACTGAAGCTTTCTTT; CDR3 protein: CASSSKDRVTTEAFF
J gene: TRBJ1-5; CDR3 length: 14; D gene: -; clone size: many; V gene: TRBV11-2; CDR3 DNA: TGTGCCAGCAGCTTAAACCCAGGGCATCAGCCCCAGCATTTT; CDR3 protein: CASSLNPGHQPQHF
J gene: TRBJ2-5; CDR3 length: 15; D gene: -; clone size: many; V gene: TRBV9; CDR3 DNA: TGTGCCAGCAGCGTAGCTGGGGGTTTGCAAGAGACCCAGTACTTC; CDR3 protein: CASSVAGGLQETQYF
J gene: TRBJ2-3; CDR3 length: 14; D gene: TRBD1; clone size: few; V gene: TRBV6-2/TRBV6-3; CDR3 DNA: TGTGCCAGCAGTGGACAGGGGTTTGCAGATAGGCAGTATTTT; CDR3 protein: CASSGQGFADRQYF
J gene: TRBJ2-5; CDR3 length: 13; D gene: TRBD1; clone size: many; V gene: TRBV5-6; CDR3 DNA: TGTGCCAGCAGCTTAGAGGGGGCAGAGACCCAGTACTTC; CDR3 protein: CASSLEGAETQYF
J gene: TRBJ1-1; CDR3 length: 13; D gene: -; clone size: many; V gene: TRBV6-1; CDR3 DNA: TGTGCCAGCAGGGTGCCCGCGGACACTGAAGCTTTCTTT; CDR3 protein: CASRVPADTEAFF
J gene: TRBJ2-7; CDR3 length: 15; D gene: TRBD2; clone size: many; V gene: TRBV2; CDR3 DNA: TGTGCCAGCAGACCTCTGGCGGGGGGGGGTTCCGAGCAGTACTTC; CDR3 protein: CASRPLAGGGSEQYF
J gene: TRBJ2-7; CDR3 length: 14; D gene: TRBD2; clone size: many; V gene: TRBV6-2/TRBV6-3; CDR3 DNA: TGTGCCAGCAGTTGGGACGGGAGGGCTGCTGAGCAGTACTTC; CDR3 protein: CASSWDGRAAEQYF
J gene: TRBJ2-3; CDR3 length: 15; D gene: TRBD2; clone size: -; V gene: TRBV2; CDR3 DNA: TGTGCCAGCAGCGGACTAGCGCCACGGGGAGATACGCAGTATTTT; CDR3 protein: CASSGLAPRGDTQYF
J gene: TRBJ2-7; CDR3 length: 14; D gene: TRBD2; clone size: few; V gene: TRBV19; CDR3 DNA: TGTGCCAGTAGTGCCCGGGGGGAAACCTACGAGCAGTACTTC; CDR3 protein: CASSARGETYEQYF
J gene: TRBJ1-4; CDR3 length: 17; D gene: TRBD1; clone size: many; V gene: TRBV19; CDR3 DNA: TGTGCCAGTAGTTCGGGACAGGGGGCCCGGCCTACTGAAAAACTGTTTTTT; CDR3 protein: CASSSGQGARPTEKLFF
J gene: TRBJ1-1; CDR3 length: 14; D gene: -; clone size: many; V gene: TRBV7-2; CDR3 DNA: TGTGCCAGCAGTAAGGGGCAAATGAACACTGAAGCTTTCTTT; CDR3 protein: CASSKGQMNTEAFF
J gene: TRBJ2-5; CDR3 length: 17; D gene: TRBD2; clone size: many; V gene: TRBV24-1; CDR3 DNA: TGTGCCACCAGTGATTCCATGACTAGCAAAGCGAGGGAGACCCAGTACTTC; CDR3 protein: CATSDSMTSKARETQYF
J gene: TRBJ1-4; CDR3 length: 13; D gene: -; clone size: many; V gene: TRBV28; CDR3 DNA: TGTGCCAGCACCCCTCATGACCGTGAAAAACTGTTTTTT; CDR3 protein: CASTPHDREKLFF
J gene: TRBJ2-7; CDR3 length: 14; D gene: TRBD1; clone size: -; V gene: TRBV28; CDR3 DNA: TGTGCCAGCAGCGAGGGGACAGTGACCTACGAGCAGTACTTC; CDR3 protein: CASSEGTVTYEQYF
J gene: TRBJ2-3; CDR3 length: 17; D gene: TRBD2; clone size: many; V gene: TRBV11-2; CDR3 DNA: TGTGCCAGCAGCTTTGCGGCTAGCGGGAGACACACAGATACGCAGTATTTT; CDR3 protein: CASSFAASGRHTDTQYF
J gene: TRBJ2-7; CDR3 length: 16; D gene: TRBD1; clone size: many; V gene: TRBV4-2; CDR3 DNA: TGTGCCAGCAGCCGTAACACCGGGACAGGCTTCTACGAGCAGTACTTC; CDR3 protein: CASSRNTGTGFYEQYF
J gene: TRBJ1-6; CDR3 length: 14; D gene: -; clone size: many; V gene: TRBV27; CDR3 DNA: TGTGCCAGCAGTTTCGACAGGCAGAATTCACCCCTCCACTTT; CDR3 protein: CASSFDRQNSPLHF
J gene: TRBJ1-6; CDR3 length: 13; D gene: -; clone size: many; V gene: TRBV20-1; CDR3 DNA: TGCAGTGCTTACCCGTTTGTGAATTCACCCCTCCACTTT; CDR3 protein: CSAYPFVNSPLHF
J gene: TRBJ2-3; CDR3 length: 13; D gene: -; clone size: many; V gene: TRBV9; CDR3 DNA: TGTGCCAGCAGCGTTCAGGGCACAGATACGCAGTATTTT; CDR3 protein: CASSVQGTDTQYF
J gene: TRBJ2-5; CDR3 length: 16; D gene: TRBD2; clone size: many; V gene: TRBV18; CDR3 DNA: TGTGCCAGCTCACCGCAGTCCCTAGCGGCTCAAGAGACCCAGTACTTC; CDR3 protein: CASSPQSLAAQETQYF
J gene: TRBJ1-4; CDR3 length: 16; D gene: -; clone size: -; V gene: TRBV4-3; CDR3 DNA: TGCGCCAGCAGCCAAGAGGCTCCGAGGGGTAATGAAAAACTGTTTTTT; CDR3 protein: CASSQEAPRGNEKLFF
J gene: TRBJ2-1; CDR3 length: 14; D gene: -; clone size: many; V gene: TRBV2; CDR3 DNA: TGTGCCAGCAGTGCGATTATAACTCGGAATGAGCAGTTCTTC; CDR3 protein: CASSAIITRNEQFF
J gene: TRBJ2-3; CDR3 length: 16; D gene: -; clone size: many; V gene: TRBV4-3; CDR3 DNA: TGCGCCAGCAGCCGAGTCCCGGCCGGGGTTAAAGATACGCAGTATTTT; CDR3 protein: CASSRVPAGVKDTQYF
J gene: TRBJ2-6; CDR3 length: 17; D gene: TRBD1; clone size: many; V gene: TRBV12-3/TRBV12-4; CDR3 DNA: TGTGCCAGCAGTCCCCGACAGGGATCTGCTGGGGCCAACGTCCTGACTTTC; CDR3 protein: CASSPRQGSAGANVLTF
J gene: TRBJ2-3; CDR3 length: 13; D gene: -; clone size: few; V gene: TRBV28; CDR3 DNA: TGTGCCAGCAGTTACGACAGGCTAGATACGCAGTATTTT; CDR3 protein: CASSYDRLDTQYF
J gene: TRBJ2-2; CDR3 length: 15; D gene: -; clone size: many; V gene: TRBV12-3/TRBV12-4; CDR3 DNA: TGTGCCAGCAGTCTATCGGGACAGAACACCGGGGAGCTGTTTTTT; CDR3 protein: CASSLSGQNTGELFF
J gene: TRBJ2-2; CDR3 length: 15; D gene: TRBD2; clone size: many; V gene: TRBV6-2/TRBV6-3; CDR3 DNA: TGTGCCAGCAGACACAGCGGGATCGCCACCGGGGAGCTGTTTTTT; CDR3 protein: CASRHSGIATGELFF
J gene: TRBJ2-7; CDR3 length: 16; D gene: TRBD2; clone size: -; V gene: TRBV7-9; CDR3 DNA: TGTGCCAGCAGCTTAGAGGGAGGGCGGGCGTCCTACGAGCAGTACTTC; CDR3 protein: CASSLEGGRASYEQYF
J gene: TRBJ2-7; CDR3 length: 11; D gene: -; clone size: many; V gene: TRBV25-1; CDR3 DNA: TGTGCCAGCAGTGAATGGTACGAGCAGTACTTC; CDR3 protein: CASSEWYEQYF
J gene: TRBJ2-5; CDR3 length: 13; D gene: -; clone size: many; V gene: TRBV3-1; CDR3 DNA: TGTGCCAGCAGCCAGATGGTACAAGAGACCCAGTACTTC; CDR3 protein: CASSQMVQETQYF
J gene: TRBJ2-7; CDR3 length: 14; D gene: -; clone size: -; V gene: TRBV28; CDR3 DNA: TGTGCCAGCAGTTTTTCAGCGGGTCTTGGAGAGCAGTACTTC; CDR3 protein: CASSFSAGLGEQYF
J gene: TRBJ2-3; CDR3 length: 15; D gene: TRBD1; clone size: few; V gene: TRBV7-7; CDR3 DNA: TGTGCTAGCAGCCTGGACAGGGGAGGCGCAGATACGCAGTATTTT; CDR3 protein: CASSLDRGGADTQYF
J gene: TRBJ2-3; CDR3 length: 13; D gene: -; clone size: many; V gene: TRBV12-3/TRBV12-4; CDR3 DNA: TGTGCCAGCACTCGATCCGGGCGAGATACGCAGTATTTT; CDR3 protein: CASTRSGRDTQYF
J gene: TRBJ2-7; CDR3 length: 15; D gene: -; clone size: -; V gene: TRBV27; CDR3 DNA: TGTGCCAGCAGTTTTGGGCAGGGGATACGCTACGAGCAGTACTTC; CDR3 protein: CASSFGQGIRYEQYF
J gene: TRBJ1-6; CDR3 length: 14; D gene: -; clone size: many; V gene: TRBV7-2; CDR3 DNA: TGTGCCAGCAGCTTACACGGAGGTCGGTCACCCCTCCACTTT; CDR3 protein: CASSLHGGRSPLHF
J gene: TRBJ1-4; CDR3 length: 15; D gene: -; clone size: many; V gene: TRBV4-1; CDR3 DNA: TGCGCCAGCAGCCAGACAGCAGCAACTAATGAAAAACTGTTTTTT; CDR3 protein: CASSQTAATNEKLFF
J gene: TRBJ2-1; CDR3 length: 15; D gene: TRBD2; clone size: few; V gene: TRBV9; CDR3 DNA: TGTGCCAGCAGCGCCGGGACTAGACCTTACAATGAGCAGTTCTTC; CDR3 protein: CASSAGTRPYNEQFF
J gene: TRBJ2-5; CDR3 length: 14; D gene: -; clone size: -; V gene: TRBV11-2; CDR3 DNA: TGTGCCAGCAGTTCAACTCGGGGGAGGGAGACCCAGTACTTC; CDR3 protein: CASSSTRGRETQYF
J gene: TRBJ1-2; CDR3 length: 13; D gene: -; clone size: many; V gene: TRBV18; CDR3 DNA: TGTGCCAGCTCACAGGGACCCCTCTATGGCTACACCTTC; CDR3 protein: CASSQGPLYGYTF
J gene: TRBJ1-5; CDR3 length: 12; D gene: -; clone size: many; V gene: TRBV19; CDR3 DNA: TGTGCCAGTAGTGAGGAACCCAGGCCCCAGCATTTT; CDR3 protein: CASSEEPRPQHF
J gene: TRBJ2-7; CDR3 length: 14; D gene: -; clone size: -; V gene: TRBV2; CDR3 DNA: TGTGCCAGCAGCTTAGGACAGATCGTCTACGAGCAGTACTTC; CDR3 protein: CASSLGQIVYEQYF
J gene: TRBJ2-2; CDR3 length: 15; D gene: TRBD1; clone size: many; V gene: TRBV5-1; CDR3 DNA: TGCGCCAGCAGCCCTGGACAGGGATTCACCGGGGAGCTGTTTTTT; CDR3 protein: CASSPGQGFTGELFF
J gene: TRBJ2-1; CDR3 length: 16; D gene: TRBD2; clone size: many; V gene: TRBV5-1; CDR3 DNA: TGCGCCAGCAGCCCTAGCGGAGGAGGGGCCTACAATGAGCAGTTCTTC; CDR3 protein: CASSPSGGGAYNEQFF
J gene: TRBJ2-1; CDR3 length: 13; D gene: TRBD1; clone size: many; V gene: TRBV5-1; CDR3 DNA: TGCGCCAGCAGCCTGGGACAGCACAATGAGCAGTTCTTC; CDR3 protein: CASSLGQHNEQFF
J gene: TRBJ2-7; CDR3 length: 15; D gene: -; clone size: many; V gene: TRBV4-2; CDR3 DNA: TGTGCCAGCAGCCAGTCCTGGGACGTAAGCTACGAGCAGTACTTC; CDR3 protein: CASSQSWDVSYEQYF
J gene: TRBJ2-3; CDR3 length: 15; D gene: TRBD2; clone size: few; V gene: TRBV10-1; CDR3 DNA: TGCGCCAGCAGTGACGGCGGGAGGGCCACAGATACGCAGTATTTT; CDR3 protein: CASSDGGRATDTQYF
J gene: TRBJ2-1; CDR3 length: 12; D gene: -; clone size: many; V gene: TRBV18; CDR3 DNA: TGTGCCAGCTCACCACCGGGGTCCAAACCGGTCTTC; CDR3 protein: CASSPPGSKPVF
J gene: TRBJ2-3; CDR3 length: 15; D gene: -; clone size: many; V gene: TRBV6-2/TRBV6-3; CDR3 DNA: TGTGCCAGCAGTTACCGGGACACGAGCACAGATACGCAGTATTTT; CDR3 protein: CASSYRDTSTDTQYF
J gene: TRBJ2-7; CDR3 length: 15; D gene: TRBD2; clone size: many; V gene: TRBV28; CDR3 DNA: TGTGCCAGCAGTTACCAGGGACTAGCGGGAGTTGAGCAGTACTTC; CDR3 protein: CASSYQGLAGVEQYF
J gene: TRBJ1-3; CDR3 length: 14; D gene: TRBD1; clone size: many; V gene: TRBV7-8; CDR3 DNA: TGTGCCAGCAGCTCCGGGACAGCGGGAAACACCATATATTTT; CDR3 protein: CASSSGTAGNTIYF
J gene: TRBJ2-3; CDR3 length: 12; D gene: -; clone size: many; V gene: TRBV7-9; CDR3 DNA: TGTGCCAGCAGTCCGGGAACAGATACGCAGTATTTT; CDR3 protein: CASSPGTDTQYF
J gene: TRBJ1-5; CDR3 length: 14; D gene: -; clone size: many; V gene: TRBV28; CDR3 DNA: TGTGCCAGCAGCCTTCAGTATAGCAATCAGCCCCAGCATTTT; CDR3 protein: CASSLQYSNQPQHF
J gene: TRBJ2-7; CDR3 length: 15; D gene: -; clone size: many; V gene: TRBV5-1; CDR3 DNA: TGCGCCAGCAGCCCAGCGGCAGGGCAGTTGGGGGAGCAGTACTTC; CDR3 protein: CASSPAAGQLGEQYF